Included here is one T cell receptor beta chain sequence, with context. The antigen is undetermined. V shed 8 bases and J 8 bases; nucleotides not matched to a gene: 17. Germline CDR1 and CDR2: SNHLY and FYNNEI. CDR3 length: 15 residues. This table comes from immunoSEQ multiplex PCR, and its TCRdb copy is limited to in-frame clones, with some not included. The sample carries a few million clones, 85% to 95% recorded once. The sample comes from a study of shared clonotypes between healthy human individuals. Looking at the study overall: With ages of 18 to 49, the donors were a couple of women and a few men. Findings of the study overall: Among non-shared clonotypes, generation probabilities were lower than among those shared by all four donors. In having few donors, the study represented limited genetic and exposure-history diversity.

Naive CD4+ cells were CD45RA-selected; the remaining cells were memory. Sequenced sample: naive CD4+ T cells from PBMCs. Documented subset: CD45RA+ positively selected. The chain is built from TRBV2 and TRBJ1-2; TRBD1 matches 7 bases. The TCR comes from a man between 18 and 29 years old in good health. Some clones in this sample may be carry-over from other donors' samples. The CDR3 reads CASGIFRGSPGGYTF. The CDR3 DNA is TGTGCCAGCGGCATTTTCAGGGGGTCCCCGGGAGGCTACACCTTC.